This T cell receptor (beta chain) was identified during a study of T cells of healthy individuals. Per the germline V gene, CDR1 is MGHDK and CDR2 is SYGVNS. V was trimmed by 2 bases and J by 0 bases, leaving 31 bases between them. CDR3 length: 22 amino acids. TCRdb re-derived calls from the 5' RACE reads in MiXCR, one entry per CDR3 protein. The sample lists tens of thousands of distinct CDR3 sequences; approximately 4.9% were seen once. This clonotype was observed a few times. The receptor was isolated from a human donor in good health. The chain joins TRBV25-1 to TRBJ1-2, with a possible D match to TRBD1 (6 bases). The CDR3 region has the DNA TGTGCCAGCAGTGAAAGGGGGAAAGGTCGGCCGGGGAAAGGTTGGGCTAACTATGGCTACACCTTC. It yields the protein CASSERGKGRPGKGWANYGYTF.